This TCR beta chain was retrieved from a study of blood T cell repertoires in COVID-19. This CDR3 contains 15 residues. The V gene's germline CDR1 is LGHDT and CDR2 YNNKEL (reference sequence). Trimming removed 1 base at V and 4 bases at J, with 12 bases between. This clone was seen only once. Per the study methods: How many nucleated cells were present was estimated from reference gene primer amplification. The method was immunoSEQ multiplex PCR; TCRdb's version includes in-frame clones alone and lacks a portion of them. V and J calls and clone size are given by that table; D and trimming were obtained from the DNA. The data show 25,000 to 30,000 clones, roughly 90% seen once.

This TCR was recovered from a human donor in a cohort sampled during active COVID-19. Sequencing input: peripheral blood. This chain connects TRBV3-1 (or the pseudogene TRBV3-2) to TRBJ2-3; maybe TRBD2 (5 bases). This chain's CDR3 is CASSQAPRLSDTQYF. The CDR3 nucleotides read TGTGCCAGCAGCCAAGCCCCTCGACTATCAGATACGCAGTATTTT.